One sample yielded the 15 T cell receptor beta chains listed below, sequenced in a study of shared clonotypes between healthy human individuals. Clones were read by immunoSEQ multiplex PCR, and TCRdb kept only the in-frame ones, dropping some. The sample yields about 710,000 clones, approximately 73% seen once. Sequencing was performed on memory CD4+ T cells sorted from blood. Documented subset: CD45RA-negative fraction. These receptors all come from a young woman in good health.

The chain combines TRBV2 with TRBJ1-2; D is undetermined. V shed 7 bases and J shed 3 bases, with 18 bases lying between them. CDR3 length: 15 residues. Germline V gene lookup returns CDR1 SNHLY and CDR2 FYNNEI. The CDR3 sequence: CASTGFSLQYYGYTF. The CDR3 bases are TGTGCCAGCACGGGGTTTTCTCTACAGTACTATGGCTACACCTTC.

This clone was counted at least ten times. V and J are TRBV7-6 and TRBJ2-2; TRBD2 matches at 8 bases. V lost 6 bases to trimming and J lost 4 bases; unmatched junction nucleotides: 10. The V gene's germline CDR1 is SGHVS and CDR2 FNYEAQ. The CDR3 contains 16 residues. Written as DNA, the CDR3 is TGTGCCAGCAGAAAGACGGGAGGGGCGAGCACCGGGGAGCTGTTTTTT. This gives the protein CASRKTGGASTGELFF.

This rearrangement joins TRBV7-3 to TRBJ2-2, with 8 nucleotides matching TRBD2. The CDR3 is 16 amino acids. V shed 3 bases and J 1 base; nucleotides not matched to a gene: 4. Per germline, CDR1 SGHTA and CDR2 FQGTGA. CDR3 sequence: CASSLGGRQNTGELFF. For the CDR3, the DNA is TGTGCCAGCAGCTTGGGCGGGAGGCAGAACACCGGGGAGCTGTTTTTT.

In its sample, this clone was seen a few times. The rearrangement links TRBV11-2 to TRBJ1-4, with a tentative D call TRBD1 (5 bases). Germline CDR1 reads SGHAT; CDR2 reads FQNNGV. The CDR3 contains 16 residues. V dropped 3 bases and J dropped 3 bases, with 14 bases sitting between them. This chain's CDR3 is CASSFMPTDPNEKLFF. The CDR3 region has the DNA TGTGCCAGCAGCTTCATGCCGACAGACCCTAATGAAAAACTGTTTTTT.

This clone was seen many times. V usage is TRBV10-3 and J usage is TRBJ1-1, with D uncertain. The germline CDR1 and CDR2 sequences are ENHRY and SYGVKD. The CDR3 sequence is 13 residues long. V dropped 7 bases and J dropped 3 bases, with 12 bases sitting between them. CDR3 in amino acids: CAITTRWDTEAFF. DNA of the CDR3: TGTGCCATCACTACGAGGTGGGACACTGAAGCTTTCTTT.

The chain recombines TRBV14 with TRBJ2-1; weak D call: TRBD1 (6 bases). V lost 6 bases and J lost 8, with 14 bases in between. Per the germline V gene, CDR1 is SGHDN and CDR2 is FVKESK. This CDR3 comprises 13 residues. The DNA of the CDR3 is TGTGCCAGCAGTTTACAGGGTACCGATGAGCAGTTCTTC. Translated: CASSLQGTDEQFF. Full variable domain (missing parts from reference TRBV14 and TRBJ2-1): EAGVTQFPSHSVIEKGQTVTLRCDPISGHDNLYWYRRVMGKEIKFLLHFVKESKQDESGMPNNRFLAERTGGTYSTLKVQPAELEDSGVYFCASSLQGTDEQFFGPGTRLTVL.

V is TRBV27 and J is TRBJ2-1; a weak D match, TRBD1 (5 bases). The ends were cut back, 2 bases at V and 0 bases at J, with 11 bases in the middle. The germline CDR1 and CDR2 sequences are MNHEY and SMNVEV (reference sequence). The CDR3 covers 16 residues. The CDR3 nucleotides read TGTGCCAGCAGTTTAGACAGCGTGGGCTCCTACAATGAGCAGTTCTTC. This sequence encodes CASSLDSVGSYNEQFF.

The chain carries TRBV5-4 and TRBJ2-3; D is ambiguous. The CDR3 consists of 13 residues. Germline-derived CDR1 and CDR2 are SGHNT and YYREEE (reference sequence). Trimming left V 2 bases short and J 5 bases short, with 9 bases between. In DNA form, the CDR3 reads TGTGCCAGCAGCTTCCCTAGAGGAGATACGCAGTATTTT. Encoded protein: CASSFPRGDTQYF.

This chain joins TRBV4-2 and TRBJ2-5; 7 nucleotides agree with TRBD1. This CDR3 is built from 15 residues. CDR1 and CDR2 (germline): LGHNA, YNFKEQ. After removal of 0 bases from V and 3 bases from J, the junction contained 4 bases not matched to a gene. The CDR3 region is CASSQDGTVKETQYF. The CDR3 DNA is TGTGCCAGCAGCCAAGATGGGACAGTAAAAGAGACCCAGTACTTC.

V is TRBV30 and J is TRBJ2-1; no clear D gene. The CDR3 sequence is 12 residues long. CDR1 and CDR2 (germline): GTSNPN, SVGIG (reference sequence). The V end lost 8 bases, the J end lost 4 bases, and 12 bases lay between the germline ends. The CDR3: CAVTGLYNEQFF. The CDR3 DNA sequence: TGTGCCGTAACGGGCCTTTACAATGAGCAGTTCTTC.

The rearrangement uses TRBV13 and TRBJ2-1, with 12 bases matching TRBD2. The CDR3 loop spans 14 amino acids. Germline CDR1 is PRHDT and CDR2 is FYEKMQ (reference sequence). V trimming: 5 bases; J trimming: 5 bases; junction bases outside the gene matches: 1. CDR3 in DNA: TGTGCCAGCAGCAGGACTAGCGGGGACAATGAGCAGTTCTTC. It codes for CASSRTSGDNEQFF. The whole variable domain, remainder taken from reference TRBV13 and TRBJ2-1, is AAGVIQSPRHLIKEKRETATLKCYPIPRHDTVYWYQQGPGQDPQFLISFYEKMQSDKGSIPDRFSAQQFSDYHSELNMSSLELGDSALYFCASSRTSGDNEQFFGPGTRLTVL.

The chain links TRBV5-1 to TRBJ2-3; D perhaps matches TRBD2 (5 bases). The CDR3 sequence is 15 residues long. Trimming took 0 bases from V and 2 from J, leaving 10 bases between them. CDR1 SGHRS and CDR2 YFSETQ come from the germline V gene. CDR3 sequence: CASSLGIDYTDTQYF. The CDR3 coding sequence is TGCGCCAGCAGCTTGGGTATAGACTACACAGATACGCAGTATTTT.

The gene calls are TRBV6-1 and TRBJ1-5; 12 positions agree with TRBD1. With 6 bases clipped from V and 6 bases from J, the junction kept 6 bases outside the gene matches. CDR3 length: 15 amino acids. Germline V gene data show CDR1 as MNHNS and CDR2 as SASEGT. The CDR3: CASRPGQGAGQPQHF. The CDR3 region has the DNA TGTGCCAGCAGACCGGGACAGGGGGCTGGTCAGCCCCAGCATTTT.

The rearrangement joins TRBV28 to TRBJ1-2; D not resolved. The CDR3 is made up of 11 amino acids. Germline-derived CDR1 and CDR2 are MDHEN and SYDVKM. V gave up 6 bases and J gave up 8 bases, with 10 bases separating them. The CDR3 region has the DNA TGTGCCAGCAGCTATAACGGGGGCTACACCTTC. It encodes CASSYNGGYTF.

This clone was seen a few times. V is TRBV5-1 and J is TRBJ1-2, with TRBD1 matching 7 bases. The CDR3 extends over 13 amino acids. V lost 1 base and J lost 6; bases outside the gene matches: 3. CDR1 and CDR2 from the germline V gene are SGHRS and YFSETQ. The CDR3 DNA sequence: TGCGCCAGCAGCTTGACAGGGGACGATGGCTACACCTTC. Protein product: CASSLTGDDGYTF.